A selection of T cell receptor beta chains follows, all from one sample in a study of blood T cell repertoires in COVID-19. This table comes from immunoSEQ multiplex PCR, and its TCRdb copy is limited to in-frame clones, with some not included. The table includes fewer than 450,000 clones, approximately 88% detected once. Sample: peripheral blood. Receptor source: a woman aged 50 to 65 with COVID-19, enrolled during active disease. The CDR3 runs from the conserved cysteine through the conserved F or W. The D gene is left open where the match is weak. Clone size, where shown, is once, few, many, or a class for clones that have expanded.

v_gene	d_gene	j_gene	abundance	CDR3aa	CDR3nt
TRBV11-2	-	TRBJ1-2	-	CASSLTPNSKANYGYTF	TGTGCCAGCAGCTTAACCCCCAACAGTAAAGCTAACTATGGCTACACCTTC
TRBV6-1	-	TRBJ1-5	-	CASSEAGGFNQPQHF	TGTGCCAGCAGTGAAGCCGGCGGCTTTAATCAGCCCCAGCATTTT
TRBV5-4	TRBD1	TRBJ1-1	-	CASSFPGGRNTEAFF	TGTGCCAGCAGCTTCCCAGGGGGCCGGAACACTGAAGCTTTCTTT
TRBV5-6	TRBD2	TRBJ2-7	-	CASSFGGGVDEQYF	TGTGCCAGCAGCTTTGGCGGGGGGGTCGACGAGCAGTACTTC
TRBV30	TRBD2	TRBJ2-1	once	CAWSEGGGSYNEQFF	TGTGCCTGGAGTGAGGGCGGGGGGTCATACAATGAGCAGTTCTTC
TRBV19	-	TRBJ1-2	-	CASSIDREYGYTF	TGTGCCAGTAGTATAGACAGGGAATATGGCTACACCTTC
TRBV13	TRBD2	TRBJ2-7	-	CASSQGTSGGHRYEQYF	TGTGCCAGCAGCCAAGGGACTAGCGGGGGGCACAGATACGAGCAGTACTTC
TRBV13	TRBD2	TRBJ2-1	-	CASSGTSGGVLEQFF	TGTGCCAGCAGCGGTACTAGCGGGGGGGTTCTTGAGCAGTTCTTC
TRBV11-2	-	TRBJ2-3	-	CASSPLWPGADTQYF	TGTGCCAGCAGCCCTCTCTGGCCCGGGGCAGATACGCAGTATTTT
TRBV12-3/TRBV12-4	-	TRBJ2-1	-	CASSFPGLYEQFF	TGTGCCAGCAGTTTCCCGGGACTGTATGAGCAGTTCTTC
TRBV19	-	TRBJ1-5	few	CASSIGGYQPQHF	TGTGCCAGCAGTATCGGCGGGTATCAGCCCCAGCATTTT
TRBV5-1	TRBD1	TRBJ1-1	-	CASSLEGAVGTEAFF	TGCGCCAGCAGCTTAGAGGGGGCCGTTGGCACTGAAGCTTTCTTT
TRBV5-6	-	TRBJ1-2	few	CASSLTGLDYGYTF	TGTGCCAGCAGCTTGACAGGGTTGGACTATGGCTACACCTTC
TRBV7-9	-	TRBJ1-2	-	CASSLGSGGYTF	TGTGCCAGCAGCTTAGGGAGCGGAGGCTACACCTTC
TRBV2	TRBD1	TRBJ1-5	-	CASRTGTGSNQPQHF	TGTGCCAGCAGGACAGGGACAGGGAGTAATCAGCCCCAGCATTTT
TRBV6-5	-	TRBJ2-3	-	CASTSGYTDTQYF	TGTGCCAGCACTTCAGGGTACACAGATACGCAGTATTTT
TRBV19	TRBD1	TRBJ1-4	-	CASSGQGVEKLFF	TGTGCCAGTAGTGGACAGGGAGTAGAAAAACTGTTTTTT
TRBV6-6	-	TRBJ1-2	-	CASSSSGGSTYGYTF	TGTGCCAGCAGTTCCAGCGGGGGCAGTACTTATGGCTACACCTTC
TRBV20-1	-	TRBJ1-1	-	CSASRREVAEAFF	TGCAGTGCTAGTAGGCGGGAAGTCGCTGAAGCTTTCTTT
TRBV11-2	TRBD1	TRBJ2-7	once	CASSFGTGGTYEQYF	TGTGCCAGCAGCTTCGGGACAGGTGGGACCTACGAGCAGTACTTC
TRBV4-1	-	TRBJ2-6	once	CASSRQSSGANVLTF	TGCGCCAGCAGCCGACAGAGCTCTGGGGCCAACGTCCTGACTTTC
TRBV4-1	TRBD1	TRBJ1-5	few	CASSVGQGSNQPQHF	TGCGCCAGCAGCGTGGGACAGGGTAGCAATCAGCCCCAGCATTTT
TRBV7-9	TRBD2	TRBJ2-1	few	CASSFLKGTSGADEQFF	TGTGCCAGCAGCTTCCTGAAGGGGACTAGCGGGGCGGATGAGCAGTTCTTC
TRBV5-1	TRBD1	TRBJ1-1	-	CASSLGQGFDTEAFF	TGCGCCAGCAGCTTGGGACAGGGTTTTGACACTGAAGCTTTCTTT
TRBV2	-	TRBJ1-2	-	CASSVRGNYGYTF	TGTGCCAGCAGTGTGCGGGGAAACTATGGCTACACCTTC
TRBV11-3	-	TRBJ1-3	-	CASSRGQDRPSGNTIYF	TGTGCCAGCAGCCGTGGGCAAGACAGGCCCTCTGGAAACACCATATATTTT
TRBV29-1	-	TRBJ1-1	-	CSVEQDKNTEAFF	TGCAGCGTTGAACAGGACAAGAACACTGAAGCTTTCTTT
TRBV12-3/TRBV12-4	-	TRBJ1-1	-	CASSFSGEAFF	TGTGCCAGCAGTTTTTCAGGGGAAGCTTTCTTT
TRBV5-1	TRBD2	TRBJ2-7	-	CASSLRDYYEQYF	TGCGCCAGCAGCTTACGGGACTACTACGAGCAGTACTTC
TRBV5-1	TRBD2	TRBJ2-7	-	CASSRSSGGPYEQYF	TGCGCCAGCAGCAGGTCTAGCGGGGGGCCCTACGAGCAGTACTTC
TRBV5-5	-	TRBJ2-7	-	CASSLIYQSYEQYF	TGTGCCAGCAGCTTGATCTACCAATCCTACGAGCAGTACTTC
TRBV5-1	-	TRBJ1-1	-	CASSLNTLNTEAFF	TGCGCCAGCAGCTTAAACACCTTGAACACTGAAGCTTTCTTT
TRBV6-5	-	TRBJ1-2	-	CASGTLYHANYGYTF	TGTGCCAGCGGGACTCTCTACCATGCCAACTATGGCTACACCTTC
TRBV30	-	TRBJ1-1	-	CAWSAGGGEAFF	TGTGCCTGGAGTGCCGGGGGGGGCGAAGCTTTCTTT
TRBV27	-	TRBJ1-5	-	CASQKTFLTNSNQPQHF	TGTGCCTCCCAAAAGACTTTCCTTACTAATAGCAATCAGCCCCAGCATTTT
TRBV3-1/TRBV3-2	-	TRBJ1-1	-	CASSPSGGRSMNTEAFF	TGTGCCAGCAGCCCGTCCGGAGGGCGAAGTATGAACACTGAAGCTTTCTTT
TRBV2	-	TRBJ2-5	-	CATTTSLRETQYF	TGTGCCACTACAACAAGTCTGAGGGAGACCCAGTACTTC
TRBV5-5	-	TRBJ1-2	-	CASSDGPRDYGYTF	TGTGCCAGCAGCGATGGACCGAGGGACTATGGCTACACCTTC
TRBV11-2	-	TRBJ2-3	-	CASSPGRTDTQYF	TGTGCCAGCAGCCCTGGGCGCACAGATACGCAGTATTTT
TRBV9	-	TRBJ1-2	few	CASSRRDKANYGYTF	TGTGCCAGCAGCCGCAGGGACAAAGCTAACTATGGCTACACCTTC
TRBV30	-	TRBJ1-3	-	CAWSKGGISSSGNTIYF	TGTGCCTGGAGCAAAGGGGGAATCTCGAGCTCTGGAAACACCATATATTTT
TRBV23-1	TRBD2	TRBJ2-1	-	CASPTPPAELTSGRSEQFF	TGCGCCAGCCCGACACCCCCCGCGGAGTTGACTAGCGGTCGGAGTGAGCAGTTCTTC
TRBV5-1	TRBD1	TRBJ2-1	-	CASSYPGQGTTGPSRSSYNEQFF	TGCGCCAGCAGTTATCCGGGACAGGGTACAACTGGCCCTTCCCGAAGCTCCTACAATGAGCAGTTCTTC
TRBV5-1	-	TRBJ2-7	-	CASSPDGSSYEQYF	TGCGCCAGCAGCCCTGACGGGAGCTCCTACGAGCAGTACTTC
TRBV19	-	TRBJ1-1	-	CASTQMAGNTEAFF	TGTGCCAGTACCCAGATGGCGGGAAACACTGAAGCTTTCTTT
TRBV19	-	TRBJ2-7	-	CASSIGGSSYEQYF	TGTGCCAGTAGTATAGGGGGCTCCTCCTACGAGCAGTACTTC
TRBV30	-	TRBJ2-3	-	CASRTVSNTDTQYF	TGTGCCTCCAGGACAGTCAGCAACACAGATACGCAGTATTTT
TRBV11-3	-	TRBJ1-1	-	CASSPGGVGTEAFF	TGTGCCAGCAGCCCCGGGGGGGTAGGCACTGAAGCTTTCTTT
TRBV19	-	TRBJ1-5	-	CASSIGQEDQPQHF	TGTGCCAGTAGTATAGGGCAGGAGGATCAGCCCCAGCATTTT
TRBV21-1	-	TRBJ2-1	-	CASSKKGEGLSSYNEQFF	TGTGCCAGCAGCAAAAAGGGGGAGGGACTCAGCTCCTACAATGAGCAGTTCTTC
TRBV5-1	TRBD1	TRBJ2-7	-	CASSLPGQGVEQYF	TGCGCCAGCAGCTTGCCGGGACAGGGGGTCGAGCAGTACTTC
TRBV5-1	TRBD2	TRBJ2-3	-	CASRRGGTDTQYF	TGCGCCAGCAGGCGGGGGGGCACAGATACGCAGTATTTT
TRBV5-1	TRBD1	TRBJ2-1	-	CASSFDRGPYNEQFF	TGCGCCAGCAGCTTCGACAGGGGGCCCTACAATGAGCAGTTCTTC
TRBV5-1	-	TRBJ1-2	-	CASSLGPQGLGDTF	TGCGCCAGCAGCTTGGGACCGCAGGGGCTTGGGGACACCTTC
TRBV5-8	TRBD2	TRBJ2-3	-	CASSRTSVVADTQYF	TGTGCCAGCAGTCGGACTAGCGTCGTGGCAGATACGCAGTATTTT
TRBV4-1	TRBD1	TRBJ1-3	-	CASSQVGQGALSGNTIYF	TGCGCCAGCAGCCAAGTGGGACAGGGGGCTCTCTCTGGAAACACCATATATTTT
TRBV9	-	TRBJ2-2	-	CASSVEGAGSGELFF	TGTGCCAGCAGCGTAGAAGGAGCCGGGAGCGGGGAGCTGTTTTTT
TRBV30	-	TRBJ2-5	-	CAWSVGGGPPETQYF	TGTGCCTGGAGTGTAGGGGGGGGGCCTCCTGAGACCCAGTACTTC